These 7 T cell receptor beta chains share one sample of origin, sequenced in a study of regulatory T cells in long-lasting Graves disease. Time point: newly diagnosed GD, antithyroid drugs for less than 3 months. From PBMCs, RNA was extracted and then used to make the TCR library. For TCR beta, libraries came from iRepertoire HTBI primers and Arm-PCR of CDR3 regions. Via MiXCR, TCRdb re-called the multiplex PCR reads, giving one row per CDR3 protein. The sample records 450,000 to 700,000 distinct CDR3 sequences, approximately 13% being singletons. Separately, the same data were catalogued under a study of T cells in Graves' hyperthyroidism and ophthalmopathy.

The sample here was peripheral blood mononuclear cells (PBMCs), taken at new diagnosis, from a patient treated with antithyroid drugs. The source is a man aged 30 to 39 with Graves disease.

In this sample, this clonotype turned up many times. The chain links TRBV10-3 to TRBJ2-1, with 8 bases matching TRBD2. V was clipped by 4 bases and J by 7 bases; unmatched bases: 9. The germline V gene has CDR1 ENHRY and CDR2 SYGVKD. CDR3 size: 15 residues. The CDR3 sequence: CAISGRAGEGNEQFF. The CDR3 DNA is TGTGCCATCAGTGGGAGAGCGGGAGAGGGTAATGAGCAGTTCTTC.

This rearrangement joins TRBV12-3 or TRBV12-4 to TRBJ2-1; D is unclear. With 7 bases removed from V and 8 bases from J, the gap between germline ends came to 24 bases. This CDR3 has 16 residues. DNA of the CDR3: TGTGCCAGCACCCTGCCTCAGAGAGGCCACTGGCATGAGCAGTTCTTC. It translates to CASTLPQRGHWHEQFF.

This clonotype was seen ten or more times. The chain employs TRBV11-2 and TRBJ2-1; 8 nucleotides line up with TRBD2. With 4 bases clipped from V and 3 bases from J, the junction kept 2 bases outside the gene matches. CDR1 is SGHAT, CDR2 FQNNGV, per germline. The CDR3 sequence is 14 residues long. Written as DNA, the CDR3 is TGTGCCAGCAGCTCTAGCGGGTACTACAATGAGCAGTTCTTC. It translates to CASSSSGYYNEQFF. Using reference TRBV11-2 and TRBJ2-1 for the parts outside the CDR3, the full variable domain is EAGVAQSPRYKIIEKRQSVAFWCNPISGHATLYWYQQILGQGPKLLIQFQNNGVVDDSQLPKDRFSAERLKGVDSTLKIQPAKLEDSAVYLCASSSSGYYNEQFFGPGTRLTVL.

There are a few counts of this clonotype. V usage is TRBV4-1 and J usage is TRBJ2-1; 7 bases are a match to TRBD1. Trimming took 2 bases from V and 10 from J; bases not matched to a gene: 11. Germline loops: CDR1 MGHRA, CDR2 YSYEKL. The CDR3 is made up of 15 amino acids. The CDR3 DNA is TGCGCCAGCAGCCAACCGGGACAGACAGAAATGGAGCAGTTCTTC. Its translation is CASSQPGQTEMEQFF.

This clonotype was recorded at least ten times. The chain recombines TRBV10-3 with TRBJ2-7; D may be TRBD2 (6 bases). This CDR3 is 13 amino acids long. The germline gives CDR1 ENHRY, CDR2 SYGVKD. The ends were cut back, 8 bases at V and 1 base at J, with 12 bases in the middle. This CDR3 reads CAIWRDSSYEQYF. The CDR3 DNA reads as TGTGCCATCTGGAGGGATTCATCCTACGAGCAGTACTTC.

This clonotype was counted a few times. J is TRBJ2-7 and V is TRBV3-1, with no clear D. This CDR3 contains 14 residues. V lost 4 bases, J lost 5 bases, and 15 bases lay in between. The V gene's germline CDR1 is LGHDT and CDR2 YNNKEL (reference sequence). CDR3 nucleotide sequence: TGTGCCAGCAGCCTTTCCGGTACAGCGCACGAGCAGTACTTC. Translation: CASSLSGTAHEQYF.

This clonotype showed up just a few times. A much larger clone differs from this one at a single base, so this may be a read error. CDR3 sequence reads: CVSSEAQGSAETQYF. CDR3 DNA sequence: TGTGTCAGCAGTGAAGCGCAGGGGTCGGCAGAGACCCAGTACTTC. The chain recombines TRBV6-1 with TRBJ2-3, with D tentatively TRBD1 (6 bases). Near its end, the DNA agrees better with TRBJ2-5, so the J call may be wrong. CDR3 size: 15 residues. CDR1 and CDR2 from the germline V gene are MNHNS and SASEGT.